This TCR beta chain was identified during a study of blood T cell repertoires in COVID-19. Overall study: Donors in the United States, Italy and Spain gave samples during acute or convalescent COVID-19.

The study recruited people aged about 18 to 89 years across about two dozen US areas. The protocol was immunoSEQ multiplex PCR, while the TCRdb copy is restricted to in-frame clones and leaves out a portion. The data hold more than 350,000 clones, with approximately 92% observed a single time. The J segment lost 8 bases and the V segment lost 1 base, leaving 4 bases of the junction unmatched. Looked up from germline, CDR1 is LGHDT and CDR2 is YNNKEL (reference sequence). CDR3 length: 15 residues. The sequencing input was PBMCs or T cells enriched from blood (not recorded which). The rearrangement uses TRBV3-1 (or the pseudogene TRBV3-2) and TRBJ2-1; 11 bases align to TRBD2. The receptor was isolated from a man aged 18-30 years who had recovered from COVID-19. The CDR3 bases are TGTGCCAGCAGCCAAGCTAGCGGGGGGCCGTATGAGCAGTTCTTC. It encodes CASSQASGGPYEQFF.